This T cell receptor beta chain was found in a study of PD-L1 blockade in urothelial cancer. This clone has only a few counts. The method was immunoSEQ multiplex PCR; TCRdb's version includes in-frame clones alone and lacks a portion of them. The table records about 38,000 clones, 65% to 85% of them present only once. The CDR3 has 13 residues. V was shortened by 4 bases and J by 8 bases, with 9 bases between the two germline ends. The germline V gene encodes CDR1 SGHAT and CDR2 FQNNGV. Source: PBMCs, taken around atezolizumab (anti-PD-L1) treatment. The chain is built from TRBV11-2 and TRBJ1-6; D is possibly TRBD1 (5 bases). The TCR originated in a man in his 60s with urothelial cancer. The CDR3 DNA is TGTGCCAGCAGCTATAAGACAGATTCACCCCTCCACTTT. Translated, it gives CASSYKTDSPLHF.